These 3 T cell receptor beta chains were all obtained from the same sample, sequenced in a study of blood T cell repertoires in COVID-19. The data were produced by immunoSEQ multiplex PCR, yet TCRdb's version contains in-frame clones alone and is incomplete. Here the sample spans about 20,000 clones, more than 90% being singletons. The sample comprised peripheral blood. The receptors here all came from a man between 65 and 85 years old with active COVID-19.

This chain connects TRBV28 to TRBJ2-5; TRBD2 matches at 10 bases. The germline V gene encodes CDR1 MDHEN and CDR2 SYDVKM. The CDR3 length is 14 residues. With V trimmed by 3 bases and J by 5 bases, 3 bases remained unmatched. The CDR3 loop reads CASSFLAGVETQYF. CDR3 DNA sequence: TGTGCCAGCAGTTTTCTAGCGGGGGTTGAGACCCAGTACTTC.

The rearrangement links TRBV20-1 to TRBJ1-2; no clear D gene. CDR3 length: 11 amino acids. Germline values: CDR1 DFQATT, CDR2 SNEGSKA (reference sequence). The CDR3 DNA follows: TGCAGCGCCCAACGGGACTATGGCTACACCTTC. This translates into CSAQRDYGYTF.

The V call is TRBV6-1, the J call TRBJ1-2; 8 nucleotides match TRBD1. CDR3 length: 15 residues. The V gene end was trimmed by 3 bases and the J gene end by 4 bases; junction bases not matched to a gene: 7. CDR1 is MNHNS, CDR2 SASEGT, per germline. DNA of the CDR3: TGTGCCAGCAGTGAGCAGGGGGCGCGGGTCTATGGCTACACCTTC. This codes for CASSEQGARVYGYTF.